The text below deals with one TCR beta chain. Germline loops: CDR1 SNHLY, CDR2 FYNNEI. The V and J ends lost 4 bases and 5 bases respectively, with 14 bases between them. The CDR3 is 14 amino acids. The data originate from a study of shared T cell receptors in the human thymus. Assay: immunoSEQ multiplex PCR; the TCRdb copy retains only in-frame clones and omits some. The repertoire holds around 730,000 clones, with 75% to 90% as singletons. These data are also associated with another study on human thymus T cells. According to that study: Related research found strongly overlapping thymic repertoires in unrelated individuals.

Sequences were obtained from thymocytes. This clonotype originated in a girl in the first two years of life with a congenital heart defect. This chain joins TRBV2 and TRBJ2-5; D is undetermined. CDR3 sequence (DNA): TGTGCCAGCAGTGGAAAATGGAGAAAGGAGACCCAGTACTTC. Translating it yields CASSGKWRKETQYF. The variable domain in full, completed from reference TRBV2 and TRBJ2-5, reads EPEVTQTPSHQVTQMGQEVILRCVPISNHLYFYWYRQILGQKVEFLVSFYNNEISEKSEIFDDQFSVERPDGSNFTLKIRSTKLEDSAMYFCASSGKWRKETQYFGPGTRLLVL.